The clone carrying this TCR beta chain was observed a handful of times. What it binds is not known. The second PCR ran about 6 to 12 cycles with a sample-barcoded 5' primer and J-beta primers. Through a template-switch adaptor with 12 random nucleotides, each cDNA molecule received a tag. TCRdb passed the 5' RACE reads through MiXCR, listing each CDR3 protein once. This sample has some 1.7 million distinct CDR3 sequences, with over 25% found just once. Extracted total RNA amounted to at least 5.5 micrograms for each sample. V was pared by 4 bases and J by 4 bases, with 14 bases of the junction left unmatched. Germline CDR1 reads SGHAT; CDR2 reads FQNNGV. There are 17 residues in the CDR3. This record belongs to a study of blood T cells in healthy people across ages. Study results and caveats: A roughly linear fall in TCR beta diversity per million T cells was seen with increasing age.

The rearrangement uses TRBV11-2 and TRBJ2-7; 9 bases fit TRBD2. The sample comprised blood. The receptor was derived from a woman aged 25-40 years in good health. CDR3 sequence: CASSYHQVLAGNYEQYF. CDR3 nucleotides: TGTGCCAGCAGCTATCACCAGGTTCTAGCGGGGAATTACGAGCAGTACTTC.